The T cell receptor beta chain under discussion was sequenced for a study of tumor-infiltrating lymphocytes in primary liver carcinoma. Study-wide results and limits: Roughly 7-25% of top clones, and no more, occurred in all five tumor regions.

Worth noting for this clonotype: Its specificity is not known.

The tissue used was unsorted bulk material of roughly 17-33 mg. RNA and DNA were co-extracted from it with the AllPrep DNA/RNA mini kit. The authors made TCR beta cDNA from approximately 500 ng total RNA with a constant-region primer. Construction of TCR beta libraries relied on three successive nested multiplex PCR rounds employing slightly modified ARM-PCR. Rounds one and two of PCR, each of roughly 10 cycles, were primed with TRBV1-TRBV30 forward primers and a C-beta reverse primer. TCRdb recomputed calls from the multiplex PCR reads with MiXCR, one row per CDR3 protein. The table lists around 120,000 distinct CDR3 sequences, approximately 70% of them singletons. Per the germline V gene, CDR1 is MGHRA and CDR2 is YSYEKL. The CDR3 extends over 15 amino acids. V dropped 0 bases and J dropped 2 bases, with 8 bases sitting between them.

The receptor was isolated from a woman aged 60 to 75 with primary liver carcinoma and hepatitis B virus infection. The J gene is TRBJ1-5, the V gene TRBV4-1; D unclear. The sequenced sample consisted of liver tumor tissue from sampling region 1. Documented subset: tumor region T1, superior pole. The DNA of the CDR3 is TGCGCCAGCAGCCAAGAGGCGTACGGCAATCAGCCCCAGCATTTT. Protein: CASSQEAYGNQPQHF.